Here is one TCR beta chain with its context. This sample is drawn from a study of blood T cell repertoires in COVID-19. Overall study context: Specimens from acute and convalescent COVID-19 originated in the United States, Italy and Spain. T cells, B-cell-depleted T cells, or PBMCs supplied cDNA or gDNA.

Data came from immunoSEQ multiplex PCR; TCRdb stores just in-frame clones and leaves some out. The sample yields 210,000 or so clones, 65% to 85% seen once. A Seattle source enrolled patients during active infection and followed them longitudinally. Sequenced: peripheral blood. This TCR derives from a woman aged 30 to 39 with COVID-19, enrolled during active disease.

CDR3 region: CASRLVQGTFSGANVLTF. The DNA for the CDR3 is TGTGCCAGCAGATTAGTACAGGGGACCTTCTCTGGGGCCAACGTCCTGACTTTC. The chain links TRBV2 to TRBJ2-6; the match to TRBD1 covers 7 bases. Per germline, CDR1 SNHLY and CDR2 FYNNEI. The CDR3 has 18 amino acids. The ends lost 6 bases at V and 0 bases at J; junction bases unmatched: 11.